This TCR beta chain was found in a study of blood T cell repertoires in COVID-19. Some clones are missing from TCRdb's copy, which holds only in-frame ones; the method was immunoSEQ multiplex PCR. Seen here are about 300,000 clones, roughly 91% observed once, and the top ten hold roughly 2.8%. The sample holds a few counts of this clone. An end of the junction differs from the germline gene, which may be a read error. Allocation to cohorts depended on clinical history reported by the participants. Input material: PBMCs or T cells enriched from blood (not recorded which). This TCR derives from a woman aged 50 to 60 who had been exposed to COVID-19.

CDR3 region: CASTLPGRTEAFF. CDR3 coding DNA: TGTGCCAGCACTTTACCGGGGAGGACTGAAGCTTTCTTT. The chain carries TRBV28 and TRBJ1-1; D gene unclear. CDR3 length: 13 amino acids. Germline V gene data show CDR1 as MDHEN and CDR2 as SYDVKM.